The clone carrying this TCR beta chain was picked up many times. Stated time point: pre-sensitization, week 0. As to treatment: therapeutic diphenylcyclopropenone sensitization with weekly scalp DPC. Extraction yielded total RNA from whole blood (unfractionated). This sample is drawn from a study of human T cells and chemical hapten exposure. Each CDR3 protein gets one entry after TCRdb re-called the RACE reads with MiXCR. The profile covers around 120,000 distinct CDR3 sequences, with approximately 13% appearing a single time and about 3% taken by the ten largest. The CDR3 runs to 13 residues. Trimming left V 2 bases short and J 3 bases short, with 5 bases between. Looked up from germline, CDR1 is KGHSH and CDR2 is LQKENI.

The sequence came from a woman aged 18-29 years with alopecia areata. Some clones in this sample may be carry-over from other donors' samples. The chain links TRBV18 to TRBJ1-5; unclear D gene. Sequencing was performed on whole blood, taken in connection with sensitization to the hapten diphenylcyclopropenone (DPC). Here the CDR3 reads CASSPGINQPQHF. For the CDR3, the DNA is TGTGCCAGCTCACCAGGAATCAATCAGCCCCAGCATTTT.